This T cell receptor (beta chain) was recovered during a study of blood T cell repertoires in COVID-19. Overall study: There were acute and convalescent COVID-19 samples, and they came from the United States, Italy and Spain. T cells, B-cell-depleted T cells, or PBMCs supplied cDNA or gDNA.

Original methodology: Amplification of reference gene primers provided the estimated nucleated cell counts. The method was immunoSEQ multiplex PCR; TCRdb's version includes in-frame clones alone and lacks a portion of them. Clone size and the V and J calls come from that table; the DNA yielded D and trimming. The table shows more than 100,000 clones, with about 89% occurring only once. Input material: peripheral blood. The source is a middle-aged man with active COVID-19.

CDR3 coding DNA: TGTGCCAGCAGCGTAGGGCCCGGGGATGGCTACACCTTC. It specifies CASSVGPGDGYTF. The rearrangement links TRBV9 to TRBJ1-2; D unresolved. V was shortened by 0 bases and J by 6 bases, with 9 bases between the two germline ends. Germline V gives CDR1 SGDLS, CDR2 YYNGEE. The CDR3 spans 13 residues.